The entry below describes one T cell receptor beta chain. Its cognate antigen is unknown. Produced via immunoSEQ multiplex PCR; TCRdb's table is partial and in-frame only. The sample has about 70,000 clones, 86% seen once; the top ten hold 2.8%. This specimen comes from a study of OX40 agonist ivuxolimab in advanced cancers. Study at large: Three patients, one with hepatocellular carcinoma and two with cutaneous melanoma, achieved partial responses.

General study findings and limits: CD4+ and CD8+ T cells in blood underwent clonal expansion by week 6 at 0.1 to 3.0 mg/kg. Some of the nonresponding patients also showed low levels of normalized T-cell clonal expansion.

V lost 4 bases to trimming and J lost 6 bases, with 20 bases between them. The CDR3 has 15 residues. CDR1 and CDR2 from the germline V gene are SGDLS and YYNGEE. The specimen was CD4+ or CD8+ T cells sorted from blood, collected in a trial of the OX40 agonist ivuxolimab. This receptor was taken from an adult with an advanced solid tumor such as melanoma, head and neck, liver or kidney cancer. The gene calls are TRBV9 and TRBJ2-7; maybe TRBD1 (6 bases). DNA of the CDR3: TGTGCCAGCAGCCTAACACCAGGGCAGGGGTCCGAGCAGTACTTC. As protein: CASSLTPGQGSEQYF.